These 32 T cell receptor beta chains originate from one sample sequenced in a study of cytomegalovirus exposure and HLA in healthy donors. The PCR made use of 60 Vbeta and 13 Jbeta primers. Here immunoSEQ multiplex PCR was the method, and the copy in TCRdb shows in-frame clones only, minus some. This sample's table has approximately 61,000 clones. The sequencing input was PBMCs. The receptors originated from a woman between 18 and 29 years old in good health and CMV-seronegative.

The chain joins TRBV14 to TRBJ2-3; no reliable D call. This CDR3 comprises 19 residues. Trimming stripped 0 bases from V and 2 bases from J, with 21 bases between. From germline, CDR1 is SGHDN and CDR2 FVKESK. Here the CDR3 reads CASSQERWQTEEFTDTQYF. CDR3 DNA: TGTGCCAGCAGCCAAGAGAGGTGGCAGACCGAGGAATTCACAGATACGCAGTATTTT.

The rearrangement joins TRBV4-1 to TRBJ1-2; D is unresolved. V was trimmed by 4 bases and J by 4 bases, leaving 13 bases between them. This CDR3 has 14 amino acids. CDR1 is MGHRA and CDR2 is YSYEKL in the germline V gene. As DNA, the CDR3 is TGCGCCAGCAGCCGCCAACAGATCTCCTATGGCTACACCTTC. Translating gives CASSRQQISYGYTF.

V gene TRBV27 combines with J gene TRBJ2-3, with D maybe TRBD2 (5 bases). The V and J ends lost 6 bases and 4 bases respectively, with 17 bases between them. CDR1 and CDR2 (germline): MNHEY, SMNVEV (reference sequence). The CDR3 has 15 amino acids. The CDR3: CASSLYSSGADTQYF. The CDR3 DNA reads TGTGCCAGCAGCCTATACTCATCCGGGGCAGATACGCAGTATTTT.

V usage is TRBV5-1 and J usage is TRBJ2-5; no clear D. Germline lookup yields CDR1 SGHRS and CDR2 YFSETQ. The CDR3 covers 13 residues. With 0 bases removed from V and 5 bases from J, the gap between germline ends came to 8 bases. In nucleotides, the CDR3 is TGCGCCAGCAGCTTGGCCGGGTCCGAGACCCAGTACTTC. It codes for CASSLAGSETQYF.

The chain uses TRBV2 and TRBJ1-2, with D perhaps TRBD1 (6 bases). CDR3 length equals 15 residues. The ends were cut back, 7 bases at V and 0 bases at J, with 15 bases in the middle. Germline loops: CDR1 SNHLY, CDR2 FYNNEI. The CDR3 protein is CASKGGGQTNYGYTF. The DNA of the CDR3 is TGTGCCAGCAAGGGGGGGGGCCAAACTAACTATGGCTACACCTTC.

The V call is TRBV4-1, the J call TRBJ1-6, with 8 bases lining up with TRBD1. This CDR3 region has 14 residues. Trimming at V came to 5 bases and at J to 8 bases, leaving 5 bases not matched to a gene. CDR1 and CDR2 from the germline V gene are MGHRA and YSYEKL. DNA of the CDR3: TGCGCCAGCAGCTGGGGACAGGTTGATTCACCCCTCCACTTT. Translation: CASSWGQVDSPLHF.

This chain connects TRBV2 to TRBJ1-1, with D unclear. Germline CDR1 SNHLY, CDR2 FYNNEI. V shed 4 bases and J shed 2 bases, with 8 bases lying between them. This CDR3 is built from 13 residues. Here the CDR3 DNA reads TGTGCCAGCAGTGCCCTGGCAAACACTGAAGCTTTCTTT. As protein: CASSALANTEAFF.

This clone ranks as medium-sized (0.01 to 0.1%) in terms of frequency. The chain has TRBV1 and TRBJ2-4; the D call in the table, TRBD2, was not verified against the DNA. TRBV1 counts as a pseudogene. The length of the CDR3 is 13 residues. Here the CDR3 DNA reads TGCACCAGCAGCCAAGATACTAGAAACATTCAGTACTTC. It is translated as CTSSQDTRNIQYF.

This CDR3 reads CASSPMGGTVSYEQYF. The CDR3, as DNA: TGTGCCAGCTCACCAATGGGTGGGACAGTTTCCTACGAGCAGTACTTC. This rearrangement joins TRBV18 to TRBJ2-7, with TRBD1 identical over 7 bases. This CDR3 comprises 16 residues. The V gene end was trimmed by 2 bases and the J gene end by 1 base; junction bases not matched to a gene: 8. Germline CDR1 is KGHSH and CDR2 is LQKENI.

CDR3 sequence reads: CSVEGAVGTDTQYF. As DNA, the CDR3 is TGCAGCGTTGAGGGGGCTGTGGGCACAGATACGCAGTATTTT. This chain connects TRBV29-1 to TRBJ2-3; possible D gene TRBD1, 6 bases. There are 14 residues in the CDR3. V shed 3 bases and J shed 1 base, with 11 bases lying between them. CDR1 and CDR2 from the germline V gene are SQVTM and ANQGSEA.

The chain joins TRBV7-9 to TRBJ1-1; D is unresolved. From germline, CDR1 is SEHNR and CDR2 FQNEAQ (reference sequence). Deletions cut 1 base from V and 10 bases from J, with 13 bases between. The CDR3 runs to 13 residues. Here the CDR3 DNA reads TGTGCCAGCAGCTTAGGACGGGTTTTTGGAGCTTTCTTT. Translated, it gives CASSLGRVFGAFF.

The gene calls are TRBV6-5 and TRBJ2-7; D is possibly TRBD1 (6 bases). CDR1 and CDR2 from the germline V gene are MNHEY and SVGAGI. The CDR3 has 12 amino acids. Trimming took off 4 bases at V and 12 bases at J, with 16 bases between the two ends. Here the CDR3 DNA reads TGTGCCAGCAGTTCCCGTACAGGGTACCGGTACTTC. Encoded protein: CASSSRTGYRYF.

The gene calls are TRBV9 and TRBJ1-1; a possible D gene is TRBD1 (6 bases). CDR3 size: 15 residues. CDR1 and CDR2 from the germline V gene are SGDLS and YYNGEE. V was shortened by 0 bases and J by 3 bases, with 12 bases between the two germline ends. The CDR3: CASSVDRAPDTEAFF. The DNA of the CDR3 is TGTGCCAGCAGCGTAGACAGGGCCCCTGACACTGAAGCTTTCTTT.

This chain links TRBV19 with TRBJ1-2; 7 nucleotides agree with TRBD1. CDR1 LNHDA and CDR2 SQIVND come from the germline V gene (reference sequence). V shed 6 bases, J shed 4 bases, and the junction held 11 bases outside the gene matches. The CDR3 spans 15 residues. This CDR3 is CASSRSGTESYGYTF. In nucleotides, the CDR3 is TGTGCCAGTAGCCGATCCGGGACAGAGTCCTATGGCTACACCTTC.

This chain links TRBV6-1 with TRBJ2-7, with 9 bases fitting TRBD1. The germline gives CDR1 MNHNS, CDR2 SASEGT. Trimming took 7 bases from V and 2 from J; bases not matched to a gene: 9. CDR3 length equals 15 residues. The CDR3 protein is CASIRLGQGTYEQYF. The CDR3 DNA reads TGTGCCAGCATTCGGTTGGGACAGGGCACCTACGAGCAGTACTTC.

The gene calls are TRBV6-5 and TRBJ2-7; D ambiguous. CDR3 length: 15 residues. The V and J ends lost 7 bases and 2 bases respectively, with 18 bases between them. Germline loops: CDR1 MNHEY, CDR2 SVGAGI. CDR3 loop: CASTPLASHPYEQYF. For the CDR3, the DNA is TGTGCCAGCACACCGTTGGCATCCCACCCCTACGAGCAGTACTTC.

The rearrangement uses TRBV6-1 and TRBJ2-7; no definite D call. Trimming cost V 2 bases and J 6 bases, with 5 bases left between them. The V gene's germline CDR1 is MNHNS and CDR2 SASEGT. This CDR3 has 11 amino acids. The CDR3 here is CASSEMREQYF. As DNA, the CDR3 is TGTGCCAGCAGTGAAATGCGCGAGCAGTACTTC.

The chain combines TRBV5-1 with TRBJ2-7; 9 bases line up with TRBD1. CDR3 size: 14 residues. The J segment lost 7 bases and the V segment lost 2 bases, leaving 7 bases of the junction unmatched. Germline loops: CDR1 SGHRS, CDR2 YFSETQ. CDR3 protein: CASSLRTGEREQYF. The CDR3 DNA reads TGCGCCAGCAGCTTAAGGACAGGGGAGCGGGAGCAGTACTTC. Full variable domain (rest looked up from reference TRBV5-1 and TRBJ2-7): KAGVTQTPRYLIKTRGQQVTLSCSPISGHRSVSWYQQTPGQGLQFLFEYFSETQRNKGNFPGRFSGRQFSNSRSEMNVSTLELGDSALYLCASSLRTGEREQYFGPGTRLTVT.

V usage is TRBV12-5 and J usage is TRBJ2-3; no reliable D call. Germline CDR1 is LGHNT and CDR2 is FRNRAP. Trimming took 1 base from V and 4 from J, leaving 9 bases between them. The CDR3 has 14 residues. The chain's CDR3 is CASGLGSSADTQYF. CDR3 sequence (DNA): TGTGCTAGTGGTTTGGGCAGCAGCGCAGATACGCAGTATTTT.

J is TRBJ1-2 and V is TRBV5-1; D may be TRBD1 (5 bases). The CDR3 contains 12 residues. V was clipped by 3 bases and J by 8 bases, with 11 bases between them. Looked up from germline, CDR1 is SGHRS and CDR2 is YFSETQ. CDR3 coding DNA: TGCGCCAGCAGCTGGGGCAGAAGCGGCTACACCTTC. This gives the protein CASSWGRSGYTF.

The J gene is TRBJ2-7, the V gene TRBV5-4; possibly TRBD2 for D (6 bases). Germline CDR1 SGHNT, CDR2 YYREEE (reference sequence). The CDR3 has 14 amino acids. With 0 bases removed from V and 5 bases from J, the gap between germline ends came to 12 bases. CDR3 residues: CASSLAGGRDEQYF. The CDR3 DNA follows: TGTGCCAGCAGCTTGGCCGGAGGGCGCGACGAGCAGTACTTC.

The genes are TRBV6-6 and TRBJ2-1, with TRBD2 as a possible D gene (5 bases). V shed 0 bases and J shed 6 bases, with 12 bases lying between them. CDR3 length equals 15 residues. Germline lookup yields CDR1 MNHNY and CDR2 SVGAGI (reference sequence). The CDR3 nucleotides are TGTGCCAGCAGTTACTCGATACCCGGGATCAATGAGCAGTTCTTC. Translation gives CASSYSIPGINEQFF.

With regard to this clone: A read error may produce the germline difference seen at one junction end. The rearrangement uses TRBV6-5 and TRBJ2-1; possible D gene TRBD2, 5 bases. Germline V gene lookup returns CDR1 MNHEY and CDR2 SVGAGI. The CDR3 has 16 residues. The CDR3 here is CASSYVGGSSDNEQFF. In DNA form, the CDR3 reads TGTGCCAGCAGTTACGTCGGCGGGTCCTCCGACAATGAGCAGTTCTTC.

The DNA of the CDR3 is TGTGCCAGCAGTTTAGGGGCGGTTTCCACCTACGAGCAGTACTTC. Its protein product is CASSLGAVSTYEQYF. V usage is TRBV27 and J usage is TRBJ2-7; TRBD1 might be the D (5 bases). Germline V gene data show CDR1 as MNHEY and CDR2 as SMNVEV (reference sequence). V lost 2 bases and J 2 bases, leaving 13 bases between the germline ends. The length of the CDR3 is 15 residues.

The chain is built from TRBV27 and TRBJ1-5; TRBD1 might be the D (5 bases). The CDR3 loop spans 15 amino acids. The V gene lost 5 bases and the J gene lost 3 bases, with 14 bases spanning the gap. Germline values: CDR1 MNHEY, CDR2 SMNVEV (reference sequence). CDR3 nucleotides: TGTGCCAGCAGTCGGGGGGGGACTCTCAATCAGCCCCAGCATTTT. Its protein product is CASSRGGTLNQPQHF.

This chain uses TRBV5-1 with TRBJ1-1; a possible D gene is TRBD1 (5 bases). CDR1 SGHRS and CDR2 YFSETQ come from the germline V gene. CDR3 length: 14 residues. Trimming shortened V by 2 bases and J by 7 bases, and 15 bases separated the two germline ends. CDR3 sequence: CASSFIGGLVEAFF. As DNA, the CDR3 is TGCGCCAGCAGCTTTATCGGGGGGTTGGTTGAAGCTTTCTTT. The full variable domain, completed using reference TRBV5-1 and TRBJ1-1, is KAGVTQTPRYLIKTRGQQVTLSCSPISGHRSVSWYQQTPGQGLQFLFEYFSETQRNKGNFPGRFSGRQFSNSRSEMNVSTLELGDSALYLCASSFIGGLVEAFFGQGTRLTVV.

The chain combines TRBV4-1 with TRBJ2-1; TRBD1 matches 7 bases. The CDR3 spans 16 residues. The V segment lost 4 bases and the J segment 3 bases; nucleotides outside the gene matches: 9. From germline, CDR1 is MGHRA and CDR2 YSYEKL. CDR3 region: CASSPPGQRNYNEQFF. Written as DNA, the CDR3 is TGCGCCAGCAGCCCACCGGGACAGAGAAACTACAATGAGCAGTTCTTC.

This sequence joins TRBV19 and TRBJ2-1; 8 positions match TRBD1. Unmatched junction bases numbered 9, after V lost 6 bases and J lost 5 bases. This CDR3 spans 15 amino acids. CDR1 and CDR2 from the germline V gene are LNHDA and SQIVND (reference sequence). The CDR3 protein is CASSYRGAADNEQFF. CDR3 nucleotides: TGTGCCAGTAGCTACAGGGGGGCGGCCGACAATGAGCAGTTCTTC.

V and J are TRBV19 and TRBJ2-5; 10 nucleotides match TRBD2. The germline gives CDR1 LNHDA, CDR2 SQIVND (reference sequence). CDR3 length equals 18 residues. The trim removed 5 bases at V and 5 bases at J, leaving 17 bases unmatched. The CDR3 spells CASSPRVFGTSVGETQYF. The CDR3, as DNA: TGTGCCAGTAGTCCAAGGGTTTTCGGGACTAGCGTCGGGGAGACCCAGTACTTC.

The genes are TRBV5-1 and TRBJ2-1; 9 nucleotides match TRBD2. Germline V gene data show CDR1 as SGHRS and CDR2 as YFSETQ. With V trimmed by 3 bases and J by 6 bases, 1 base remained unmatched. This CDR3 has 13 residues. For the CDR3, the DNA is TGCGCCAGCAGCTCGGGACTAGCCAATGAGCAGTTCTTC. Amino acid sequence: CASSSGLANEQFF.

The CDR3 bases are TGTGCCAGCAGTATGACGGGTCAGCCCCAGCATTTT. It specifies CASSMTGQPQHF. This chain joins TRBV11-2 and TRBJ1-5; D is unresolved. Trimming shortened V by 6 bases and J by 6 bases, and 9 bases separated the two germline ends. The CDR3 runs 12 residues. Germline-derived CDR1 and CDR2 are SGHAT and FQNNGV.

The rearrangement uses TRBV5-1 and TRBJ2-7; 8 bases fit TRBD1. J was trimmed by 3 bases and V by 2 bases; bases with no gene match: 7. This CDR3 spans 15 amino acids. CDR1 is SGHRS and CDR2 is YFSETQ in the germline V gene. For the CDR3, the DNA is TGCGCCAGCAGCTTCCTCCAGGGGGCGAACTACGAGCAGTACTTC. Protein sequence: CASSFLQGANYEQYF. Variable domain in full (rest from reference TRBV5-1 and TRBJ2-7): KAGVTQTPRYLIKTRGQQVTLSCSPISGHRSVSWYQQTPGQGLQFLFEYFSETQRNKGNFPGRFSGRQFSNSRSEMNVSTLELGDSALYLCASSFLQGANYEQYFGPGTRLTVT.